These T cell receptor beta chains were read from a single sample in a study of control samples from healthy donors and cancer patients. Only in-frame clones appear in the TCRdb table, and some are missing; sequencing was by immunoSEQ multiplex PCR. The sample yields 65,000 to 90,000 clones, 94% seen once. The sample taken for sequencing was blood. These receptors all come from a woman in her twenties or thirties in good health. Both conserved end residues are part of each CDR3. A D gene is named only where the DNA matches it firmly. Size is omitted from some rows. Given values are once, few, many or a class for expanded clones.

CDR3nt,CDR3aa,v_gene,abundance,len,j_gene,d_gene
TGTGCCAGTCTACCGGGACAATTTACCGGGGAGCTGTTTTTT,CASLPGQFTGELFF,TRBV6-5,-,14,TRBJ2-2,-
TGTGCCAGCAGTTACCTAAACGAGGGGGTAGGCAATCAGCCCCAGCATTTT,CASSYLNEGVGNQPQHF,TRBV6-2/TRBV6-3,-,17,TRBJ1-5,-
TGTGCCAGCAGCTTGGTTCCTGGACAGGGGCAGTTTCAGCCCCAGCATTTT,CASSLVPGQGQFQPQHF,TRBV5-5,once,17,TRBJ1-5,TRBD1
TGTGCCAGCAGTCGGCAGGGTACCTACGAGCAGTACTTC,CASSRQGTYEQYF,TRBV28,-,13,TRBJ2-7,-
TGTGCCACCAGCAGAGACCTCGGGGACGAGCAGTACTTC,CATSRDLGDEQYF,TRBV15,-,13,TRBJ2-7,-
TGTGCCAGCAGCTTAGGCAAAGTTAACACCGGGGAGCTGTTTTTT,CASSLGKVNTGELFF,TRBV11-3,-,15,TRBJ2-2,-
TGTGCCAGCAGCTTCGAATTTGACCTTTATGGCTACACCTTC,CASSFEFDLYGYTF,TRBV7-9,-,14,TRBJ1-2,-
TGCGCCAGCGTAGCGGGGAATTCAGAGACCCAGTACTTC,CASVAGNSETQYF,TRBV5-1,-,13,TRBJ2-5,TRBD2
TGTGCCAGCAGCCCGTACACCAGCTCCTACAATGAGCAGTTCTTC,CASSPYTSSYNEQFF,TRBV14,-,15,TRBJ2-1,-
TGTGCCAGCAGCGATCCACCGGCCAATTCACCCCTCCACTTT,CASSDPPANSPLHF,TRBV7-9,-,14,TRBJ1-6,-
TGTGCCAGCATGTTCGGGGGGATCGGCGAGCAGTACTTC,CASMFGGIGEQYF,TRBV2,-,13,TRBJ2-7,TRBD2
TGCGCCAGCAGTGAGCAGCGGGGCCAGGCCCAGTACTTC,CASSEQRGQAQYF,TRBV10-2,-,13,TRBJ2-5,TRBD2
TGTGCCAGTACCAAAACAGGTTCGGGCTCACCCCTCCACTTT,CASTKTGSGSPLHF,TRBV19,-,14,TRBJ1-6,-
TGTGCCACCGTCGGGGGAGAGGAGACCCAGTACTTC,CATVGGEETQYF,TRBV25-1,-,12,TRBJ2-5,-
TGCGCCAGCAGCCTAAACCGGGACAGGGGCGTACGACCCAACTATGGCTACACCTTC,CASSLNRDRGVRPNYGYTF,TRBV4-1,-,19,TRBJ1-2,TRBD1
TGTGCCAGCAGCTCGATGGGAGGCGACACTGAAGCTTTCTTT,CASSSMGGDTEAFF,TRBV5-4,once,14,TRBJ1-1,-
TGTGCCAGCAGTTATGATGGAAACACCATATATTTT,CASSYDGNTIYF,TRBV5-4,-,12,TRBJ1-3,-
TGTGCCAGCGCACAGACGCCCTATAATTCACCCCTCCACTTT,CASAQTPYNSPLHF,TRBV6-6,-,14,TRBJ1-6,-
TGTGCCAGCAGGGCCCTGGGGGGCTATAACTATGGCTACACCTTC,CASRALGGYNYGYTF,TRBV6-6,-,15,TRBJ1-2,-
TGCAGCGTTGAAGGACTGGACGGAGCCGGGGAGCTGTTTTTT,CSVEGLDGAGELFF,TRBV29-1,-,14,TRBJ2-2,-
TGTGCCAGCAGCCAAGGCCAACTCACTGAAGCTTTCTTT,CASSQGQLTEAFF,TRBV14,-,13,TRBJ1-1,-
TGCAGCGTTGTCCGGACCTTTCGGTTGGAGACCCAGTACTTC,CSVVRTFRLETQYF,TRBV29-1,once,14,TRBJ2-5,-
TGCGCCAGCAGCGGCGGGCCCCTACAGGGATCGTCGACTGAAGCTTTCTTT,CASSGGPLQGSSTEAFF,TRBV5-1,-,17,TRBJ1-1,-
TGCGCCAGCAGCCGGGGGGCGCCTGGGCAGCCCCAGCATTTT,CASSRGAPGQPQHF,TRBV5-1,-,14,TRBJ1-5,-
TGTGCCAGCAGCTTATTCGACAGGCGACGAGAAGGCTACACCTTC,CASSLFDRRREGYTF,TRBV5-6,-,15,TRBJ1-2,-
TGCAGTGCTAGTACGCGGGGGGGAGCCTACGAGCAGTACTTC,CSASTRGGAYEQYF,TRBV20-1,-,14,TRBJ2-7,TRBD2
TGTGCCTGGAGCCGGGGGGGGGAAAGGCCCCAGCATTTT,CAWSRGGERPQHF,TRBV30,-,13,TRBJ1-5,-
TGTGCTAGTGGTTTCATACAGGGGGGCCACACTGAAGCTTTCTTT,CASGFIQGGHTEAFF,TRBV12-5,-,15,TRBJ1-1,TRBD1
TGTGCCAGTAGTATGGTGAGCGGGGCTAGCCAAGAGACCCAGTACTTC,CASSMVSGASQETQYF,TRBV19,-,16,TRBJ2-5,TRBD2
TGTGCCAGCAGCAAAGGGGCATTCAATCAGCCCCAGCATTTT,CASSKGAFNQPQHF,TRBV21-1,-,14,TRBJ1-5,-
TGTGCCAGCAGCCAAGTGTACGGGGGCGGTTCACCCCTCCACTTT,CASSQVYGGGSPLHF,TRBV3-1/TRBV3-2,medium-sized,15,TRBJ1-6,-